The rows below give T cell receptor beta chains drawn from one sample of a study of T-cell reconstitution after alpha-beta-depleted transplantation in children. TCRdb ran MiXCR on the PCR reads and lists one entry per CDR3 protein. Among about 640,000 distinct CDR3 sequences listed, over 15% were seen once. The specimen comprised PBMCs from the stem cell graft donor, sampled from the stem cell graft. All receptors derive from a human donor who donated a stem cell graft to a child with acute myeloid leukemia. CDR3s include the opening cysteine and the closing phenylalanine or tryptophan. A D gene is named only where the DNA matches it firmly. The size field is filled for only some rows; it gives once, few, many or a size class.

CDR3 DNA	CDR3 protein	V gene	D gene	J gene	clone size	CDR3 length
TGCAGTGCTAGAGGCGATACAGGGGGGCCGAGTGAAAAACTGTTTTTT	CSARGDTGGPSEKLFF	TRBV20-1	TRBD1	TRBJ1-4	-	16
TGCAGTGCTCCCCTGCCCACCGGGGAGCTGTTTTTT	CSAPLPTGELFF	TRBV20-1	-	TRBJ2-2	many	12
TGCAGCGTTAGATACCCCAGGCAGGGACAAGTTATCTACGAGCAGTACTTC	CSVRYPRQGQVIYEQYF	TRBV29-1	-	TRBJ2-7	many	17
TGCAGTGCAGCCTACACCAGCACAGATACGCAGTATTTT	CSAAYTSTDTQYF	TRBV20-1	-	TRBJ2-3	many	13
TGCGCCAGCAGCCAAGTTAGCAAGGGGGTTTACGAGCAGTACTTC	CASSQVSKGVYEQYF	TRBV4-3	-	TRBJ2-7	many	15
TGTGCCAGCATTCATAACACCGGACTTTACAATGAGCAGTTCTTC	CASIHNTGLYNEQFF	TRBV12-3/TRBV12-4	-	TRBJ2-1	-	15
TGTGCCAGCAGCCAAGATGGCAGGGGGACGGCCACCGGGGAGCTGTTTTTT	CASSQDGRGTATGELFF	TRBV4-2	TRBD1	TRBJ2-2	-	17
TGTGCCATCAGTGACTCCGGACGGTCCTATAATTCACCCCTCCACTTT	CAISDSGRSYNSPLHF	TRBV10-3	-	TRBJ1-6	few	16
TGTGCCAGCCGATATGGGACAGGTGGAACAGGGCAGTACTTC	CASRYGTGGTGQYF	TRBV12-3/TRBV12-4	TRBD1	TRBJ2-7	-	14
TGTGCCAGCAGCCAGGGACTAGCGGGTTTCTCCTACGAGCAGTACTTC	CASSQGLAGFSYEQYF	TRBV7-2	TRBD2	TRBJ2-7	few	16
TGTGCCAGCAGCTTTGACAGGGCTCATCAGGGCTACGAGCAGTACTTC	CASSFDRAHQGYEQYF	TRBV7-2	TRBD1	TRBJ2-7	-	16
TGTGCCAGCAGCGTAGGAGACGGGGAGCTGTTTTTT	CASSVGDGELFF	TRBV9	-	TRBJ2-2	few	12
TGTGCCAGCAGCTTAGCTACTAGGAGCAATCAGCCCCAGCATTTT	CASSLATRSNQPQHF	TRBV7-2	-	TRBJ1-5	-	15
TGCGCCAGCAGCCAAGAATCCATACGTAATTCACCCCTCCACTTT	CASSQESIRNSPLHF	TRBV4-3	-	TRBJ1-6	many	15
TGTGCCAGCAGTTACTCAAGCTACAATGAGCAGTTCTTC	CASSYSSYNEQFF	TRBV6-5	-	TRBJ2-1	many	13
TGTGCCAGCAGTTCGGGGGGCACGGGCAATCAGCCCCAGCATTTT	CASSSGGTGNQPQHF	TRBV6-2/TRBV6-3	-	TRBJ1-5	many	15
TGTGCCAGCAGCCCCATGGACTCAAAGCAGTATTTT	CASSPMDSKQYF	TRBV7-9	-	TRBJ2-3	-	12
TGCGCCAGCTACTCTGGGGGGCAGGGAAGGAATGGCTACACCTTC	CASYSGGQGRNGYTF	TRBV5-1	-	TRBJ1-2	few	15
TGTGCCAGCAGCCCCTCTCTATTGGCGTACGGAGGCGGGGAGCTGTTTTTT	CASSPSLLAYGGGELFF	TRBV12-3/TRBV12-4	-	TRBJ2-2	many	17
TGCGCCAGCAGCACAGGAGAGAACACTGAAGCTTTCTTT	CASSTGENTEAFF	TRBV5-1	-	TRBJ1-1	many	13
TGTGCCAGCAGCTCTGGACAGGGGGCTAAACAGCCCCAGCATTTT	CASSSGQGAKQPQHF	TRBV7-9	TRBD1	TRBJ1-5	-	15
TGTGCCAGCAGCTCCCGAGTTAGCGGATCCTACGAGCAGTACTTC	CASSSRVSGSYEQYF	TRBV7-2	-	TRBJ2-7	-	15
TGTGCCAGCAGGATCGGACTAGCTAGCACAGATACGCAGTATTTT	CASRIGLASTDTQYF	TRBV2	TRBD2	TRBJ2-3	-	15
TGTGCCAGCAGCTGGGAAGGAGGCTACACCTTC	CASSWEGGYTF	TRBV6-5	-	TRBJ1-2	many	11
TGTGCCAGCAGCTTAGCTGGGACCACCCTCCCTCCAGGGCAGTTCTTC	CASSLAGTTLPPGQFF	TRBV7-8	-	TRBJ2-1	few	16
TGTGCCAGCAGCCTATTCAACAACAATGAGCAGTTCTTC	CASSLFNNNEQFF	TRBV28	-	TRBJ2-1	-	13
TGTGCCAGCAGTTTGGACAGACTCACTGAAGCTTTCTTT	CASSLDRLTEAFF	TRBV12-3/TRBV12-4	-	TRBJ1-1	-	13
TGTGCCAGCAGTTTGAAGCTCGGGGAACTAGTTAATTCACCCCTCCACTTT	CASSLKLGELVNSPLHF	TRBV7-2	-	TRBJ1-6	few	17
TGCAGCGTTGAAGATGGGCAGGAAGCTTTCTTT	CSVEDGQEAFF	TRBV29-1	-	TRBJ1-1	many	11
TGTGCCAGCAGCGCACACCCCCAGGGGTGGAATCAGCCCCAGCATTTT	CASSAHPQGWNQPQHF	TRBV7-2	-	TRBJ1-5	-	16
TGTGCCAGCAGCCTCCCGGCAGGGGGCCGGGCAGATACGCAGTATTTT	CASSLPAGGRADTQYF	TRBV13	TRBD1	TRBJ2-3	few	16
TGTGCCAGCGTAGAGGCAGACCTAACCCGTAACCCCTACGAGCAGTACTTC	CASVEADLTRNPYEQYF	TRBV2	-	TRBJ2-7	-	17
TGTGCCAGCAGTGAATGGAAGGGGGCGCGGTCACCCCTCCACTTT	CASSEWKGARSPLHF	TRBV6-1	TRBD1	TRBJ1-6	-	15
TGTGCCAGCAGTTCGACAGGGTCGGGGAATCAGCCCCAGCATTTT	CASSSTGSGNQPQHF	TRBV28	TRBD1	TRBJ1-5	few	15
TGTGTGGCAGGGCAAAATGAAAAACTGTTTTTT	CVAGQNEKLFF	TRBV30	-	TRBJ1-4	-	11
TGTGCCAGCTCACCGGAACTAACGAACACCGGGGAGCTGTTTTTT	CASSPELTNTGELFF	TRBV18	-	TRBJ2-2	-	15
TGTGCCATCAGTGTCCAGAGAGATACGCAGTATTTT	CAISVQRDTQYF	TRBV10-3	-	TRBJ2-3	many	12
TGTGCCAGCAGCTTGGACGGGAAGGTCCATCAGCCCCAGCATTTT	CASSLDGKVHQPQHF	TRBV6-1	-	TRBJ1-5	many	15
TGTGCCAGCAGTCCCCGCGGACAGAAGGGAGAAGCTTTCTTT	CASSPRGQKGEAFF	TRBV12-3/TRBV12-4	-	TRBJ1-1	many	14
TGCAGTGCCCAGATGGGCAGTAGGCCTAATTCACCCCTCCACTTT	CSAQMGSRPNSPLHF	TRBV20-1	-	TRBJ1-6	-	15
TGTGCCAGCAGCTTAGACCACGGGACGGTAGGCAATCAGCCCCAGCATTTT	CASSLDHGTVGNQPQHF	TRBV7-9	-	TRBJ1-5	few	17
TGTGCCAGCAGCGATGGACAGGGAGGGTTCTACGAGCAGTACTTC	CASSDGQGGFYEQYF	TRBV7-6	-	TRBJ2-7	many	15
TGCGCCAGCAGCCAAGAAAGGACGGGATTCGGGACTGAATACACCGGGGAGCTGTTTTTT	CASSQERTGFGTEYTGELFF	TRBV4-3	-	TRBJ2-2	-	20
TGTGCCAGCAGTTTTGATGGTGAGGCCAATCAGCCCCAGCATTTT	CASSFDGEANQPQHF	TRBV12-3/TRBV12-4	-	TRBJ1-5	-	15
TGTGCCAGCAGCTTGTCACCTAGGAGGACTTTCGATACGCAGTATTTT	CASSLSPRRTFDTQYF	TRBV5-5	-	TRBJ2-3	many	16
TGTGCCAGCAGCTTTTGGACAGGGGATACGAGCAATCAGCCCCAGCATTTT	CASSFWTGDTSNQPQHF	TRBV7-9	TRBD1	TRBJ1-5	few	17
TGTGCCAGCAGCCCGAGGTTCTATAATTCACCCCTCCACTTT	CASSPRFYNSPLHF	TRBV7-2	-	TRBJ1-6	many	14
TGTGCCAGCAGTTTTAGGACAGGGCGGAATGAAAAACTGTTTTTT	CASSFRTGRNEKLFF	TRBV12-3/TRBV12-4	TRBD1	TRBJ1-4	many	15
TGCAGTGCTGCCAAAGGCCAGGGGACGTCTCAGCCCCAGCATTTT	CSAAKGQGTSQPQHF	TRBV20-1	-	TRBJ1-5	many	15
TGTGCCAGCAGCGCGAGACAGGGGGCGAACACTGAAGCTTTCTTT	CASSARQGANTEAFF	TRBV9	TRBD1	TRBJ1-1	many	15
TGCGCCAGCAGCTTGCCACAGGGACTAGTAGGCACAGATACGCAGTATTTT	CASSLPQGLVGTDTQYF	TRBV5-1	TRBD2	TRBJ2-3	few	17
TGTGCCAGCAGCCTCCCGACTCAATTAGATGAAAAACTGTTTTTT	CASSLPTQLDEKLFF	TRBV7-9	-	TRBJ1-4	few	15
TGCGCCCCTCGCCCACTAGCACGTCACTCCTACGAGCAGTACTTC	CAPRPLARHSYEQYF	TRBV5-1	-	TRBJ2-7	-	15
TGTGCCAGCAGCTTCGGTACGGGACTCGGGGAGAAACAGACCCAGTACTTC	CASSFGTGLGEKQTQYF	TRBV5-6	-	TRBJ2-5	many	17
TGTGCCAGCAGTCCCCAGCGGGGTTACTACAATGAGCAGTTCTTC	CASSPQRGYYNEQFF	TRBV12-3/TRBV12-4	TRBD2	TRBJ2-1	few	15
TGCGCCAGCAGCTTTGGACAGGGGTACCGCGCGGAGACCCAGTACTTC	CASSFGQGYRAETQYF	TRBV5-1	TRBD1	TRBJ2-5	-	16
TGCGCCAGCAGTGAGGGGGCTGAGCAGTTCTTC	CASSEGAEQFF	TRBV10-1	-	TRBJ2-1	few	11
TGTGCCACCAGGGGGAGCGCGAGTGCGGATACGCAGTATTTT	CATRGSASADTQYF	TRBV24-1	-	TRBJ2-3	many	14
TGTGCCAGCAGCTTAGGTCCAGACAGGGGCTATGGCTACACCTTC	CASSLGPDRGYGYTF	TRBV12-3/TRBV12-4	TRBD1	TRBJ1-2	few	15
TGTGCCAGCAGCTTAGCCCTGGCTAGCGGGGCGTTTCAAGAGACCCAGTACTTC	CASSLALASGAFQETQYF	TRBV7-2	TRBD2	TRBJ2-5	-	18